This is a list of T cell receptor beta chains from one sample in a study of response to subunit inactivated influenza vaccine. TCRdb re-analysed the RT-PCR reads in MiXCR, keeping a single row per CDR3 protein. The table records 800,000 or so distinct CDR3 sequences, 21% of them present only once. The material was PBMCs from blood, obtained around 5 days after vaccination. Every receptor here comes from a middle-aged man who received an inactivated influenza vaccine. Both conserved end residues are part of each CDR3. D genes are given only for firm matches. Expanded clones are given a class, and other clones once, few, many or no size at all.

>TRBJ1-4|TRBV14|-|-
TGTGCCAGCAGCCAAGCAGGCAGAACGGATGAAAAACTGTTTTTT
CASSQAGRTDEKLFF
>TRBJ2-7|TRBV20-1|few|TRBD2
TGCAGTGCTAGAGTTCTTGAGCGGGGCCTCTCCTACGAGCAGTACTTC
CSARVLERGLSYEQYF
>TRBJ2-1|TRBV12-3/TRBV12-4|many|TRBD2
TGTGCCAGCAGTTTCGGTAGCGGGAGGTCGGATGAGCAGTTCTTC
CASSFGSGRSDEQFF
>TRBJ1-2|TRBV20-1|-|TRBD1
TGCAGTGCTAGAGATCCAAAAGGGACAGTCAACTATGGCTACACCTTC
CSARDPKGTVNYGYTF
>TRBJ2-1|TRBV7-8|-|-
TGTGCCAGCAGCCCAGAGGGGACAACTTACAATGAGCAGTTCTTC
CASSPEGTTYNEQFF
>TRBJ1-1|TRBV3-1|few|TRBD1
TGTGCCAGCAGTTGGACAGGGGAGCCGAACACTGAAGCTTTCTTT
CASSWTGEPNTEAFF
>TRBJ2-2|TRBV27|-|-
TGTGCCAGCAGCCTCGACAGATCCTACAACACTGGGGAGCTGTTTTTT
CASSLDRSYNTGELFF
>TRBJ2-3|TRBV20-1|-|TRBD2
TGCAGTGCTACGCCGGACAGTCTAGCGGGGACAGATACGCAGTATTTT
CSATPDSLAGTDTQYF
>TRBJ2-6|TRBV6-2/TRBV6-3|-|TRBD1
TGTGCCAGCAGTTACTCGAGAAGGGACAGGGTGTACTCTGGGGCCAACGTCCTGACTTTC
CASSYSRRDRVYSGANVLTF
>TRBJ1-1|TRBV4-2|few|-
TGTGCCAGCAGCCTCCCCGGGGGGGGCACTGAAGCTTTCTTT
CASSLPGGGTEAFF
>TRBJ1-2|TRBV6-6|-|-
TGTGCCAGCAGCTCAGAAGATCGGTATGGCTACACCTTC
CASSSEDRYGYTF
>TRBJ2-1|TRBV4-3|many|-
TGCGCCAGCAGCCAAGCTAGGGGTAACAATGAGCAGTTCTTC
CASSQARGNNEQFF
>TRBJ2-5|TRBV7-6|-|-
TGTGCCAGCAGCTTAGCGCTGGTGGAGACCCAGTACTTC
CASSLALVETQYF
>TRBJ2-5|TRBV4-2|few|-
TGTGCCAGCAGCCAAGATGCCATAGACTATAAACGACAAGAGACCCAGTACTTC
CASSQDAIDYKRQETQYF
>TRBJ2-5|TRBV9|-|TRBD2
TGTGCCAGCAGTTTCGGGGTCGTAGCGGGAGCAGGGGAGACCCAGTACTTC
CASSFGVVAGAGETQYF
>TRBJ2-7|TRBV5-8|-|TRBD2
TGTGCCAGCAGCTGGCCTAGCGGGAGGTCTCTCTACGAGCAGTACTTC
CASSWPSGRSLYEQYF
>TRBJ2-2|TRBV27|-|TRBD1
TGTGCCAGCAGTTTGGGGACAGGGTGGACCGGGGAGCTGTTTTTT
CASSLGTGWTGELFF
>TRBJ2-1|TRBV15|-|-
TGTGCCACCAGCAGAGGAGGGAAGGCGAATGAGCAGTTCTTC
CATSRGGKANEQFF
>TRBJ2-1|TRBV5-1|few|TRBD1
TGCGCCAGCAGCCATGACAGGGCTAATGAGCAGTTCTTC
CASSHDRANEQFF
>TRBJ2-5|TRBV29-1|few|-
TGCAGCGTTGCAGGGTACCAAGAGACCCAGTACTTC
CSVAGYQETQYF
>TRBJ2-7|TRBV3-1|-|TRBD2
TGTGCCAGCAGCCAAGTAAGAGGGAGGGCCTCCTACGAGCAGTACTTC
CASSQVRGRASYEQYF
>TRBJ1-2|TRBV20-1|-|-
TGCAGTGCTAATCGACAGTACGGCCATGGCTACACCTTC
CSANRQYGHGYTF
>TRBJ2-2|TRBV11-3|-|-
TGTGCCAGCAGCTTAGCGGCGGGATTTAACACCGGGGAGCTGTTTTTT
CASSLAAGFNTGELFF
>TRBJ2-7|TRBV12-5|few|-
TGTGCTAGGAACAGGTTTGGGGAGCAGTACTTC
CARNRFGEQYF
>TRBJ2-3|TRBV7-2|-|TRBD1
TGTGCCAGCAGCCCTGACAGGGCGGCAGATACGCAGTATTTT
CASSPDRAADTQYF
>TRBJ2-3|TRBV2|few|TRBD1
TGTGCCAGCAGCGGGACAGGGTTACATTCAGATACGCAGTATTTT
CASSGTGLHSDTQYF
>TRBJ2-7|TRBV7-2|-|TRBD2
TGTGCCAGCAGCTTAGACCTAGCGGGAGTAGGCTACGAGCAGTACTTC
CASSLDLAGVGYEQYF
>TRBJ1-4|TRBV7-9|few|-
TGTGCCAGCAGCTTAGATGGGGTCGCAGGCGAAAAACTGTTTTTT
CASSLDGVAGEKLFF
>TRBJ1-4|TRBV4-1|few|-
TGCGCCAGCAGCCATTTCGGGGCTACGGGTGAAAAACTGTTTTTT
CASSHFGATGEKLFF
>TRBJ2-2|TRBV12-3/TRBV12-4|many|-
TGTGCCAGCAGCGGTCCCGGGGAGCTGTTTTTT
CASSGPGELFF
>TRBJ2-3|TRBV12-3/TRBV12-4|many|-
TGTGCCAGCAGTCGCCAGGACAGCACAGATACGCAGTATTTT
CASSRQDSTDTQYF
>TRBJ2-1|TRBV9|few|TRBD2
TGTGCCAGCAGCCCAGGTCCGCTAGCGGGAGATCGAAATGAGCAGTTCTTC
CASSPGPLAGDRNEQFF
>TRBJ2-3|TRBV29-1|-|TRBD1
TGCAGCGTTGTAGGGCCCCGGACAGGGAGGACAGATACGCAGTATTTT
CSVVGPRTGRTDTQYF
>TRBJ1-5|TRBV7-2|-|-
TGTGCCAGCAGCTTATGGGGCTATAGCAATCAGCCCCAGCATTTT
CASSLWGYSNQPQHF
>TRBJ2-7|TRBV6-5|few|TRBD2
TGTGCCAGCAGTTACGTCGGTAGCGGGAGGTACGAGCAGTACTTC
CASSYVGSGRYEQYF
>TRBJ1-2|TRBV30|-|-
TGTGCCTGGAGGAGGCACGCTGGCTACACCTTC
CAWRRHAGYTF